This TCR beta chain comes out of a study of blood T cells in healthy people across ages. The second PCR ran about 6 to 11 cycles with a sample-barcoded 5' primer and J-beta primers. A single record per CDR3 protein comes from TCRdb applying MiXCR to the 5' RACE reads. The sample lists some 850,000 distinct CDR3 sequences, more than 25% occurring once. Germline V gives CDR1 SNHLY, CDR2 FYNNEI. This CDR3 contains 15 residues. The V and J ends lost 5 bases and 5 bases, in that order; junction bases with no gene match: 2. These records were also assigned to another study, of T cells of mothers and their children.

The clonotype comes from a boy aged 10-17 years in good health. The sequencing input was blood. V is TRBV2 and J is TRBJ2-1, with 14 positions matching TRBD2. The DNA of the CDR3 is TGTGCCAGCAGTCGGACTAGCGGGGGGCACAATGAGCAGTTCTTC. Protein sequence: CASSRTSGGHNEQFF.